One and the same sample provided the 11 T cell receptor beta chains below, sequenced in a study of control samples from healthy donors and cancer patients. Produced via immunoSEQ multiplex PCR; TCRdb's table is partial and in-frame only. The data contain fewer than 90,000 clones, roughly 90% of them singletons. The material sequenced was blood. These receptors were collected from a woman in her 50s in good health.

The V call is TRBV5-1, the J call TRBJ2-4; no reliable D call. The V end was cut by 0 bases, the J end by 7 bases, with 5 bases between. Per the germline V gene, CDR1 is SGHRS and CDR2 is YFSETQ. The CDR3 spans 12 residues. The CDR3 is CASSLVENIQYF. The CDR3 nucleotides are TGCGCCAGCAGCTTGGTAGAGAACATTCAGTACTTC.

The chain joins TRBV7-2 to TRBJ2-1; D possibly corresponds to TRBD2 (5 bases). Looked up from germline, CDR1 is SGHTA and CDR2 is FQGNSA. The ends were cut back, 4 bases at V and 0 bases at J, with 10 bases in the middle. This CDR3 spans 15 amino acids. In DNA form, the CDR3 reads TGTGCCAGCAGCTCAAAGCGGTACTCCTACAATGAGCAGTTCTTC. Translation gives CASSSKRYSYNEQFF.

The CDR3: CASQGGGYNSPLHF. The CDR3, as DNA: TGTGCCAGCCAAGGGGGCGGTTATAATTCACCCCTCCACTTT. The chain combines TRBV9 with TRBJ1-6; TRBD1 aligns across 7 bases. CDR1 and CDR2 (germline): SGDLS, YYNGEE. The junction had 5 bases not matched to a gene; V was cut back by 7 bases and J by 4 bases. The CDR3 consists of 14 residues.

The V and J genes are TRBV5-1 and TRBJ2-5; no firm D call. Germline values: CDR1 SGHRS, CDR2 YFSETQ. Trimming left V 2 bases short and J 0 bases short, with 5 bases between. The CDR3 runs 13 residues. The CDR3 bases are TGCGCCAGCAGCTTAAGCTACCAAGAGACCCAGTACTTC. It specifies CASSLSYQETQYF. The whole variable domain, filled in from reference TRBV5-1 and TRBJ2-5, reads KAGVTQTPRYLIKTRGQQVTLSCSPISGHRSVSWYQQTPGQGLQFLFEYFSETQRNKGNFPGRFSGRQFSNSRSEMNVSTLELGDSALYLCASSLSYQETQYFGPGTRLLVL.

The chain recombines TRBV19 with TRBJ1-1, with 7 bases that match TRBD1. The CDR3 spans 15 residues. V dropped 3 bases and J dropped 0; count of bases not matched to a gene: 4. Germline CDR1 is LNHDA and CDR2 is SQIVND (reference sequence). The CDR3, as DNA: TGTGCCAGTAGTATCGCAGGGGGAATGAACACTGAAGCTTTCTTT. Its protein is CASSIAGGMNTEAFF.

The V and J genes are TRBV6-5 and TRBJ1-1; D is uncertain. The CDR3 totals 14 residues. V lost 0 bases, J lost 11 bases, and 16 bases lay in between. The germline V gene encodes CDR1 MNHEY and CDR2 SVGAGI. CDR3 nucleotide sequence: TGTGCCAGCAGTTACTCGAAGGGCGGTGGAGGGGCTTTCTTT. Its protein is CASSYSKGGGGAFF.

This chain uses TRBV5-1 with TRBJ2-1; D not resolved. Germline V lookup: CDR1 SGHRS, CDR2 YFSETQ. The germline V and J ends were trimmed by 0 bases and 5 bases, with 9 bases remaining between them. This CDR3 spans 14 amino acids. CDR3 sequence: CASSLARLDNEQFF. CDR3 sequence (DNA): TGCGCCAGCAGCTTGGCCCGACTGGACAATGAGCAGTTCTTC.

The rearrangement joins TRBV24-1 to TRBJ2-3; D is ambiguous. The CDR3 length is 16 residues. Germline CDR1 and CDR2: KGHDR and SFDVKD. Trimming cost V 3 bases and J 3 bases, with 15 bases left between them. The CDR3 coding sequence is TGTGCCACCAGTGATAGTCTCGTGGGCAGAACAGATACGCAGTATTTT. The encoded protein is CATSDSLVGRTDTQYF.

The chain employs TRBV20-1 and TRBJ2-4, with D perhaps TRBD1 or TRBD2 (5 bases each). CDR1 is DFQATT and CDR2 is SNEGSKA in the germline V gene (reference sequence). The CDR3 spans 14 residues. V shed 3 bases and J shed 1 base, with 10 bases lying between them. The CDR3 coding sequence is TGCAGTGCTAGTGGGGGAACGGCCAAAAACATTCAGTACTTC. It codes for CSASGGTAKNIQYF.

The genes are TRBV28 and TRBJ2-7; D unresolved. From germline, CDR1 is MDHEN and CDR2 SYDVKM. Trimming shortened V by 3 bases and J by 2 bases, and 11 bases separated the two germline ends. There are 14 residues in the CDR3. CDR3: CASSLGQLTYEQYF. DNA for the CDR3: TGTGCCAGCAGTTTGGGTCAGCTTACCTACGAGCAGTACTTC.

This sequence joins TRBV19 and TRBJ2-1; either TRBD1 or TRBD2 may fit D (6 bases each). The V gene lost 6 bases and the J gene lost 0 bases, with 18 bases spanning the gap. The CDR3 runs to 17 residues. The germline CDR1 and CDR2 sequences are LNHDA and SQIVND (reference sequence). CDR3 nucleotides: TGTGCCAGTAGCCGTGGGGGCGGGGCCAGCTCCTACAATGAGCAGTTCTTC. This gives the protein CASSRGGGASSYNEQFF.